The 30 T cell receptor beta chains below were found in one sample sequenced in a study of cytomegalovirus exposure and HLA in healthy donors. It was with 60 Vbeta and 13 Jbeta primers that the PCR ran. TCRdb's table, derived via immunoSEQ multiplex PCR, lists solely in-frame clones and lacks some. The sample has around 120,000 clones, about 80% seen once. The specimen was PBMCs. Receptors were obtained from a human donor in good health.

This clone was observed once. The chain links TRBV6-6 to TRBJ1-5, with D tentatively TRBD1 (6 bases). The CDR3 length is 16 residues. With 10 bases removed from V and 4 bases from J, the gap between germline ends came to 23 bases. CDR1 MNHNY and CDR2 SVGAGI come from the germline V gene (reference sequence). CDR3 region: CATTGTTGKNNQPQHF. The CDR3 coding sequence is TGTGCCACCACCGGGACAACAGGGAAGAATAATCAGCCCCAGCATTTT.

The chain employs TRBV7-9 and TRBJ2-7; D possibly corresponds to TRBD2 (6 bases). With 2 bases removed from V and 5 bases from J, the gap between germline ends came to 22 bases. The germline V gene has CDR1 SEHNR and CDR2 FQNEAQ (reference sequence). The CDR3 totals 17 residues. CDR3 in amino acids: CASSLRGMDYPKNEQYF. The CDR3 nucleotides read TGTGCCAGCAGCTTACGGGGGATGGACTATCCCAAGAACGAGCAGTACTTC. The complete variable domain, with remaining parts taken from reference TRBV7-9 and TRBJ2-7, reads DTGVSQNPRHKITKRGQNVTFRCDPISEHNRLYWYRQTLGQGPEFLTYFQNEAQLEKSRLLSDRFSAERPKGSFSTLEIQRTEQGDSAMYLCASSLRGMDYPKNEQYFGPGTRLTVT.

The chain combines TRBV4-1 with TRBJ2-2; D unclear. Per the germline V gene, CDR1 is MGHRA and CDR2 is YSYEKL. Trimming took off 2 bases at V and 3 bases at J, with 4 bases between the two ends. This CDR3 is built from 13 residues. The CDR3 DNA sequence: TGCGCCAGCAGCCAACAGTACACCGGGGAGCTGTTTTTT. It translates to CASSQQYTGELFF.

The chain carries TRBV7-6 and TRBJ2-3; 9 bases match TRBD2. Germline-derived CDR1 and CDR2 are SGHVS and FNYEAQ. V was pared by 5 bases and J by 2 bases, with 8 bases of the junction left unmatched. The CDR3 extends over 16 amino acids. As DNA, the CDR3 is TGTGCCAGCAGCCGTTTAGCGGGGGCCGACACAGATACGCAGTATTTT. Amino acid sequence: CASSRLAGADTDTQYF.

This chain connects TRBV28 to TRBJ1-2; a possible D gene is TRBD1 (5 bases). Trimming left V 8 bases short and J 5 bases short, with 18 bases between. Germline CDR1 MDHEN, CDR2 SYDVKM. This CDR3 comprises 14 residues. This chain's CDR3 is CASWGGGSGYGYTF. The CDR3 DNA is TGTGCCAGCTGGGGCGGGGGGTCTGGGTATGGCTACACCTTC.

The genes are TRBV7-3 and TRBJ2-1, with TRBD1 matching over 9 bases. The CDR3 runs 16 residues. Trimming at V came to 5 bases and at J to 5 bases, leaving 10 bases not matched to a gene. Germline V CDR1 and CDR2: SGHTA, FQGTGA. The CDR3 coding sequence is TGTGCCAGCAGCCCCCAACGACAGGGGGACCACAATGAGCAGTTCTTC. The encoded protein is CASSPQRQGDHNEQFF.

CDR3 residues: CASETGWNTEAFF. The CDR3 nucleotides are TGTGCCAGTGAGACGGGTTGGAACACTGAAGCTTTCTTT. The rearrangement joins TRBV28 to TRBJ1-1; D is ambiguous. Germline assignment: CDR1 MDHEN and CDR2 SYDVKM. This CDR3 contains 13 residues. V shed 9 bases and J shed 1 base, with 12 bases lying between them.

This chain uses TRBV5-5 with TRBJ2-1; 10 bases map to TRBD1. V lost 4 bases and J lost 9; bases outside the gene matches: 10. This CDR3 spans 15 amino acids. Germline CDR1 is SGHKS and CDR2 is YYEKEE (reference sequence). As DNA, the CDR3 is TGTGCCAGCAGCCCCGGCGGGACAGGGGCGTTTGAGCAGTTCTTC. It encodes CASSPGGTGAFEQFF.

V usage is TRBV7-9 and J usage is TRBJ2-2; 8 positions agree with TRBD1. The CDR3 is 15 residues long. In germline, CDR1 is SEHNR, CDR2 FQNEAQ (reference sequence). The trim removed 3 bases at V and 3 bases at J, leaving 3 bases unmatched. The CDR3 DNA reads as TGTGCCAGCAGCTTGGAACAGGGGGACACCGGGGAGCTGTTTTTT. Its protein product is CASSLEQGDTGELFF.

The chain carries TRBV4-1 and TRBJ2-7, with D hard to call. In germline, CDR1 is MGHRA, CDR2 YSYEKL. The CDR3 consists of 15 residues. The germline V and J ends were trimmed by 0 bases and 1 base, with 10 bases remaining between them. In nucleotides, the CDR3 is TGCGCCAGCAGCCAAGAGTGGGCAGGATCCTACGAGCAGTACTTC. Residues: CASSQEWAGSYEQYF.

This clone came up a few times. J is TRBJ1-2 and V is TRBV27, with TRBD1 identical over 7 bases. Germline lookup yields CDR1 MNHEY and CDR2 SMNVEV (reference sequence). CDR3 size: 19 residues. V lost 2 bases and J lost 4; bases outside the gene matches: 19. The CDR3 region is CASSLILGRGRKTFYGYTF. CDR3 in DNA: TGTGCCAGCAGTTTAATCCTCGGGAGGGGGCGAAAAACTTTCTATGGCTACACCTTC.

This clone was detected only a few times. The gene calls are TRBV19 and TRBJ1-5; D unclear. Germline V gene data show CDR1 as LNHDA and CDR2 as SQIVND (reference sequence). The CDR3 consists of 12 residues. V was trimmed by 11 bases and J by 2 bases, leaving 10 bases between them. CDR3 nucleotide sequence: TGTGCCGCCGGGGTGGGCAATCAGCCCCAGCATTTT. Protein: CAAGVGNQPQHF.

V is TRBV6-1 and J is TRBJ2-5, with D tentatively TRBD2 (6 bases). This CDR3 region has 10 residues. The germline gives CDR1 MNHNS, CDR2 SASEGT. V gave up 6 bases and J gave up 7 bases, with 6 bases separating them. The CDR3 sequence is CASREGTQYF. The CDR3 DNA reads TGTGCCAGCAGGGAGGGGACCCAGTACTTC.

This clone came up a few times. The gene calls are TRBV18 and TRBJ1-1; D is undetermined. The CDR3 extends over 15 amino acids. Germline V gene data show CDR1 as KGHSH and CDR2 as LQKENI. V was trimmed by 3 bases and J by 0 bases, leaving 11 bases between them. For the CDR3, the DNA is TGTGCCAGCTCACCCGGGGTGTTGATGAACACTGAAGCTTTCTTT. Amino acids: CASSPGVLMNTEAFF.

The V gene is TRBV4-2, the J gene TRBJ2-5; D may be TRBD2 (7 bases). The J call is in doubt because the DNA end fits TRBJ2-7 better. Germline CDR1 and CDR2: LGHNA and YNFKEQ. This CDR3 contains 16 residues. CDR3 sequence: CASSQDGAGASYEQYF. CDR3 DNA sequence: TGTGCCAGCAGCCAAGACGGGGCGGGGGCCTCCTACGAGCAGTACTTC.

The J gene is TRBJ2-5, the V gene TRBV29-1; perhaps TRBD1 as D (5 bases). The end of the DNA fits TRBJ2-7 better, so the J call may be wrong. Per germline, CDR1 SQVTM and CDR2 ANQGSEA. This CDR3 region has 13 residues. The CDR3 spells CSARQTSTYEQYF. The DNA of the CDR3 is TGCAGCGCCCGACAGACATCAACCTACGAGCAGTACTTC.

The chain recombines TRBV7-2 with TRBJ2-3, with 9 bases that match TRBD2. The length of the CDR3 is 16 residues. Unmatched junction bases numbered 8, after V lost 1 base and J lost 6 bases. Germline CDR1 is SGHTA and CDR2 is FQGNSA. The CDR3 reads CASSLGRGGLADTQYF. In DNA form, the CDR3 reads TGTGCCAGCAGCTTAGGGCGGGGGGGCTTGGCGGATACGCAGTATTTT.

The chain joins TRBV27 to TRBJ2-1; 7 nucleotides match TRBD2. The CDR3 has 17 residues. CDR1 and CDR2 (germline): MNHEY, SMNVEV (reference sequence). V lost 6 bases and J lost 2; bases outside the gene matches: 13. The CDR3: CASSHLPRRGAYNEQFF. CDR3 DNA sequence: TGTGCCAGCAGCCACCTCCCCCGACGGGGGGCCTACAATGAGCAGTTCTTC.

There are a few counts of this clone. The chain joins TRBV6-4 to TRBJ1-2, with 8 bases lining up with TRBD1. The CDR3 runs 15 residues. Germline V gene data show CDR1 as MRHNA and CDR2 as SNTAGT. The V gene end was trimmed by 2 bases and the J gene end by 4 bases; junction bases not matched to a gene: 6. The CDR3 DNA is TGTGCCAGCAGTGACACGGGACAGGCCCTCTATGGCTACACCTTC. Translating gives CASSDTGQALYGYTF.

The chain links TRBV29-1 to TRBJ2-1, with unresolved D. This CDR3 comprises 15 residues. Germline V gene lookup returns CDR1 SQVTM and CDR2 ANQGSEA. Deletions cut 2 bases from V and 2 bases from J, with 13 bases between. CDR3: CSVERPGGPYNEQFF. CDR3 nucleotide sequence: TGCAGCGTTGAACGTCCAGGTGGCCCCTACAATGAGCAGTTCTTC.

Concerning this clone: One junction end does not reproduce the germline sequence, and a read error may be involved. Other nucleotide sequences in the sample specify the same CDR3. The chain is built from TRBV7-9 and TRBJ1-1; D is unclear. The CDR3 is 12 amino acids. The germline V gene encodes CDR1 SEHNR and CDR2 FQNEAQ (reference sequence). The CDR3 sequence is CSSSSGNTEAFF. The CDR3 DNA reads TGTTCCAGCAGCAGCGGCAACACTGAAGCTTTCTTT.

The chain is built from TRBV5-6 and TRBJ2-7; D ambiguous. The CDR3 covers 12 residues. V dropped 1 base and J dropped 5 bases, with 7 bases sitting between them. Germline V gives CDR1 SGHDT, CDR2 YYEEEE. The CDR3 DNA sequence: TGTGCCAGCAGCTTGCGCGTGCACGAGCAGTACTTC. Amino acids: CASSLRVHEQYF.

V and J are TRBV5-1 and TRBJ2-3; 8 bases are shared with TRBD2. Germline lookup yields CDR1 SGHRS and CDR2 YFSETQ. After removal of 0 bases from V and 0 bases from J, the junction contained 3 bases not matched to a gene. The CDR3 extends over 16 amino acids. CDR3 region: CASSLAGGASTDTQYF. For the CDR3, the DNA is TGCGCCAGCAGCTTGGCCGGGGGGGCCAGCACAGATACGCAGTATTTT.

The gene calls are TRBV4-1 and TRBJ2-7; 12 positions agree with TRBD2. With V trimmed by 0 bases and J by 1 base, 10 bases remained unmatched. This CDR3 is 19 amino acids long. The germline V gene has CDR1 MGHRA and CDR2 YSYEKL. The DNA of the CDR3 is TGCGCCAGCAGCCAAGACTTACTAGCGGGGGGCTCCACTTCCTACGAGCAGTACTTC. Amino acid sequence: CASSQDLLAGGSTSYEQYF.

About this clone itself: At one end the junction does not follow the germline gene, possibly because of a read error. This chain joins TRBV6-4 and TRBJ1-1; D is unclear. The CDR3 has 14 residues. CDR1 is MRHNA, CDR2 SNTAGT, per germline. DNA for the CDR3: TGTGCCAGCAGTTACTCGCCAGGGAACACTGAAGCTTTCTTT. Encoded protein: CASSYSPGNTEAFF.

The CDR3 region is CASSPGEDLRRVEQFF. CDR3 nucleotides: TGCGCCAGCAGCCCGGGGGAGGACCTCAGACGGGTTGAGCAGTTCTTC. This chain links TRBV5-1 with TRBJ2-1; possible D gene TRBD2, 6 bases. V dropped 4 bases and J dropped 9 bases, with 23 bases sitting between them. The germline CDR1 and CDR2 sequences are SGHRS and YFSETQ. The CDR3 length is 16 residues. The full variable domain, with the rest looked up from reference TRBV5-1 and TRBJ2-1, is KAGVTQTPRYLIKTRGQQVTLSCSPISGHRSVSWYQQTPGQGLQFLFEYFSETQRNKGNFPGRFSGRQFSNSRSEMNVSTLELGDSALYLCASSPGEDLRRVEQFFGPGTRLTVL.

The chain couples TRBV10-3 to TRBJ1-1; 10 positions match TRBD1. The CDR3 contains 14 residues. Germline values: CDR1 ENHRY, CDR2 SYGVKD. Trimming removed 7 bases from V and 2 bases from J; junction bases left unmatched: 4. The CDR3 DNA reads as TGTGCCATCAAGGACAGGGGGTACAACACTGAAGCTTTCTTT. This gives the protein CAIKDRGYNTEAFF.

DNA of the CDR3: TGTGCCAGCAGCGTAGGAGTTATGGAGGGGGATACGCAGTATTTT. Encoded protein: CASSVGVMEGDTQYF. The rearrangement joins TRBV9 to TRBJ2-3; D is perhaps TRBD2 (6 bases). Germline V gene data show CDR1 as SGDLS and CDR2 as YYNGEE. Trimming took off 0 bases at V and 6 bases at J, with 14 bases between the two ends. CDR3 size: 15 residues. The whole variable domain, filled in from reference TRBV9 and TRBJ2-3, reads DSGVTQTPKHLITATGQRVTLRCSPRSGDLSVYWYQQSLDQGLQFLIQYYNGEERAKGNILERFSAQQFPDLHSELNLSSLELGDSALYFCASSVGVMEGDTQYFGPGTRLTVL.

This clone showed up just once. The chain is built from TRBV7-6 and TRBJ1-4; 7 bases agree with TRBD1. V was clipped by 4 bases and J by 8 bases; unmatched bases: 13. Germline V gene sequence: CDR1 SGHVS, CDR2 FNYEAQ. The CDR3 sequence is 16 residues long. The CDR3 DNA is TGTGCCAGCAGCTCCTTACCGGACAGGCGGGAAGAAAAACTGTTTTTT. It is translated as CASSSLPDRREEKLFF.

The rearrangement joins TRBV5-1 to TRBJ1-6; 7 positions match TRBD1. Trimming cost V 3 bases and J 7 bases; bases outside gene matches: 13. Germline V gene sequence: CDR1 SGHRS, CDR2 YFSETQ. This CDR3 is built from 17 residues. The CDR3: CASSWTSPGTANSPLHF. The CDR3 nucleotides are TGCGCCAGCAGCTGGACTTCTCCCGGGACAGCAAATTCACCCCTCCACTTT.